Detailed here is one T cell receptor beta chain. The length of the CDR3 is 13 residues. V shed 5 bases, J shed 15 bases, and the junction held 7 bases outside the gene matches. As handled by the study authors: It was from reference gene primer amplification that nucleated cell counts were estimated. Data came from immunoSEQ multiplex PCR; TCRdb stores just in-frame clones and leaves some out. V, J and clone size reflect that table, while D and trimming were determined from the DNA. Among under 140,000 clones listed, 75% to 80% were seen once. The sample is drawn from a study of blood T cell repertoires in COVID-19. Study summary: Acute and convalescent COVID-19 specimens originated in the United States, Italy and Spain. Sources were T cells, B-cell-depleted T cells, or PBMCs; the material itself was cDNA or gDNA.

V and J are TRBV12-3 or TRBV12-4 and TRBJ2-1, with 13 bases that match TRBD2. The sample was peripheral blood. This clonotype was sampled from a woman of 80 years or more with active or convalescent COVID-19. This chain's CDR3 is CASSATSGRARFF. DNA of the CDR3: TGTGCCAGCAGTGCAACTAGCGGGAGGGCCCGGTTCTTC.